The next 23 T cell receptor beta chains were all read from a single sample in a study of blood T cell repertoires in COVID-19. Here immunoSEQ multiplex PCR was the method, and the copy in TCRdb shows in-frame clones only, minus some. The sample contains fewer than 80,000 clones, around nine tenths of which appear only once. Input material: peripheral blood. These receptors were collected from a woman of 80 years or more with active or convalescent COVID-19.

The V and J genes are TRBV9 and TRBJ2-1; 8 nucleotides match TRBD2. Germline V gene data show CDR1 as SGDLS and CDR2 as YYNGEE. Trimming at V came to 0 bases and at J to 6 bases, leaving 5 bases not matched to a gene. The CDR3 runs to 15 residues. The CDR3 protein is CASSVGLALPNEQFF. The CDR3 coding sequence is TGTGCCAGCAGCGTAGGACTAGCGTTGCCCAATGAGCAGTTCTTC.

V gene TRBV11-1 combines with J gene TRBJ1-3; 9 bases are shared with TRBD1. Germline CDR1 and CDR2: SGHAT and FQDESV (reference sequence). CDR3 length: 15 residues. V shed 6 bases, J shed 2 bases, and the junction held 5 bases outside the gene matches. The CDR3 coding sequence is TGTGCCAGCAGGAGAAACAGGGGGCCTGGAAACACCATATATTTT. Translated, it gives CASRRNRGPGNTIYF. Full variable domain (missing parts from reference TRBV11-1 and TRBJ1-3): EAEVAQSPRYKITEKSQAVAFWCDPISGHATLYWYRQILGQGPELLVQFQDESVVDDSQLPKDRFSAERLKGVDSTLKIQPAELGDSAMYLCASRRNRGPGNTIYFGEGSWLTVV.

This sequence joins TRBV4-1 and TRBJ1-5; the D gene is possibly TRBD1 (5 bases). Germline values: CDR1 MGHRA, CDR2 YSYEKL. V dropped 1 base and J dropped 11 bases, with 18 bases sitting between them. CDR3 length: 15 residues. The DNA for the CDR3 is TGCGCCAGCAGCCAAGGTCGGTACGGGGGTTTGGCCCAGCATTTT. Translating it yields CASSQGRYGGLAQHF.

The rearrangement links TRBV6-2 or TRBV6-3 to TRBJ2-4; D unresolved. V lost 4 bases and J 3 bases, leaving 10 bases between the germline ends. The CDR3 loop spans 14 amino acids. CDR1 is MNHEY and CDR2 is SVGEGT in the germline V gene. The CDR3 region is CASSFDTLKNIQYF. Written as DNA, the CDR3 is TGTGCCAGCAGTTTCGACACACTCAAAAACATTCAGTACTTC.

The chain joins TRBV28 to TRBJ1-4, with a possible D match to TRBD1 (6 bases). This CDR3 is 17 amino acids long. Per germline, CDR1 MDHEN and CDR2 SYDVKM. Deletions cut 2 bases from V and 4 bases from J, with 17 bases between. The DNA for the CDR3 is TGTGCCAGCAGTTTACGCCGGACAGTTCCCGGTAATGAAAAACTGTTTTTT. This encodes CASSLRRTVPGNEKLFF. Variable domain in full (rest from reference TRBV28 and TRBJ1-4): DVKVTQSSRYLVKRTGEKVFLECVQDMDHENMFWYRQDPGLGLRLIYFSYDVKMKEKGDIPEGYSVSREKKERFSLILESASTNQTSMYLCASSLRRTVPGNEKLFFGSGTQLSVL.

The V and J genes are TRBV7-7 and TRBJ1-3, with no clear D. The CDR3 is made up of 15 amino acids. V was trimmed by 4 bases and J by 2 bases, leaving 12 bases between them. The germline gives CDR1 SSHAT, CDR2 FNYEAQ (reference sequence). The CDR3 sequence: CASSSIIGAGNTIYF. CDR3 bases: TGTGCCAGCAGCTCCATCATCGGAGCTGGAAACACCATATATTTT.

The chain has TRBV6-5 and TRBJ1-5, with D tentatively TRBD1 (5 bases). The CDR3 has 14 amino acids. The germline V and J ends were trimmed by 4 bases and 9 bases, with 16 bases remaining between them. Germline assignment: CDR1 MNHEY and CDR2 SVGAGI. The CDR3 sequence is CASSSSGPFLPQHF. As DNA, the CDR3 is TGTGCCAGCAGTTCATCAGGGCCCTTTCTGCCCCAGCATTTT.

V gene TRBV7-2 combines with J gene TRBJ2-1; TRBD2 agrees at 13 bases. The germline V gene has CDR1 SGHTA and CDR2 FQGNSA. Trimming took 4 bases from V and 9 from J; bases not matched to a gene: 6. The CDR3 sequence is 15 residues long. CDR3 protein: CASSSTSGGAGEQFF. CDR3 bases: TGTGCCAGCAGCTCAACTAGCGGGGGGGCCGGTGAGCAGTTCTTC.

The chain recombines TRBV15 with TRBJ2-1, with a possible D match to TRBD2 (6 bases). This CDR3 has 14 amino acids. V lost 3 bases and J 8 bases, leaving 14 bases between the germline ends. CDR1 and CDR2 (germline): LNHNV, YYDKDF (reference sequence). Here the CDR3 DNA reads TGTGCCACCAGCAGGACCGGGACTCGGGATGAGCAGTTCTTC. It translates to CATSRTGTRDEQFF. Combining the CDR3 with reference TRBV15 and TRBJ2-1 gives the whole variable domain DAMVIQNPRYQVTQFGKPVTLSCSQTLNHNVMYWYQQKSSQAPKLLFHYYDKDFNNEADTPDNFQSRRPNTSFCFLDIRSPGLGDTAMYLCATSRTGTRDEQFFGPGTRLTVL.

The rearrangement links TRBV27 to TRBJ1-6; TRBD1 is a possible D gene (5 bases). Trimming removed 8 bases at V and 7 bases at J, with 15 bases between. Germline V gene sequence: CDR1 MNHEY, CDR2 SMNVEV (reference sequence). The CDR3 totals 14 residues. CDR3 in DNA: TGTGCCAGCCGCCCTGGGGGGTTGAATTCACCCCTCCACTTT. This gives the protein CASRPGGLNSPLHF.

The chain carries TRBV19 and TRBJ2-2; no firm D call. Trimming shortened V by 1 base and J by 5 bases, and 11 bases separated the two germline ends. There are 15 residues in the CDR3. Germline V gene lookup returns CDR1 LNHDA and CDR2 SQIVND (reference sequence). CDR3 coding DNA: TGTGCCAGTAGTATAGGCGGTAGGAGTACCGGGGAGCTGTTTTTT. It translates to CASSIGGRSTGELFF.

The chain joins TRBV3-1 (or the pseudogene TRBV3-2) to TRBJ1-5, with a possible D match to TRBD1 (6 bases). This CDR3 contains 15 residues. Germline-derived CDR1 and CDR2 are LGHDT and YNNKEL (reference sequence). Trimming left V 5 bases short and J 6 bases short, with 17 bases between. The CDR3: CASSKGQGRGQPQHF. DNA of the CDR3: TGTGCCAGCAGCAAGGGGCAGGGGCGCGGTCAGCCCCAGCATTTT.

This rearrangement joins TRBV4-3 to TRBJ2-7; 8 bases are shared with TRBD1. This CDR3 is built from 17 residues. Losses at the gene ends were 0 bases for V and 2 bases for J; bases not matched to a gene: 9. Per the germline V gene, CDR1 is LGHNA and CDR2 is YSLEER. CDR3 residues: CASSQDSGTQGAYEQYF. CDR3 DNA sequence: TGCGCCAGCAGCCAAGACTCCGGGACACAGGGGGCCTACGAGCAGTACTTC.

The J gene is TRBJ1-1, the V gene TRBV30; the D is unclear. Germline CDR1 reads GTSNPN; CDR2 reads SVGIG (reference sequence). V was shortened by 5 bases and J by 7 bases, with 14 bases between the two germline ends. The CDR3 spans 12 residues. CDR3 sequence (DNA): TGTGCCTGGTTTCGGGATAATGGTGAAGCTTTCTTT. Its translation: CAWFRDNGEAFF.

A single count supports this clone. This chain connects TRBV6-4 to TRBJ2-7, with 10 bases that match TRBD1. The CDR3 runs 13 residues. Germline V lookup: CDR1 MRHNA, CDR2 SNTAGT. Trimming removed 8 bases from V and 4 bases from J; junction bases left unmatched: 5. The CDR3 DNA sequence: TGTGCCAGCGAGGCGGGACAGGGGTACGAGCAGTACTTC. Its protein product is CASEAGQGYEQYF.

The chain carries TRBV19 and TRBJ1-2, with 8 bases fitting TRBD1. Germline CDR1 and CDR2: LNHDA and SQIVND (reference sequence). With 5 bases clipped from V and 8 bases from J, the junction kept 10 bases outside the gene matches. The CDR3 extends over 14 amino acids. CDR3 DNA sequence: TGTGCCAGTAGTCCTGGACAGGGAAGGTGGGGCTACACCTTC. Protein product: CASSPGQGRWGYTF.

The chain carries TRBV2 and TRBJ1-4, with 7 bases matching TRBD1. The V segment lost 10 bases and the J segment 4 bases; nucleotides outside the gene matches: 9. This CDR3 is built from 14 residues. CDR1 SNHLY and CDR2 FYNNEI come from the germline V gene. CDR3 nucleotide sequence: TGTGCCACCGGGTCAGGGGGTTTTAATGAAAAACTGTTTTTT. Its translation is CATGSGGFNEKLFF. The complete variable domain, with remaining parts taken from reference TRBV2 and TRBJ1-4, reads EPEVTQTPSHQVTQMGQEVILRCVPISNHLYFYWYRQILGQKVEFLVSFYNNEISEKSEIFDDQFSVERPDGSNFTLKIRSTKLEDSAMYFCATGSGGFNEKLFFGSGTQLSVL.

The rearrangement uses TRBV2 and TRBJ1-5; maybe TRBD1 (6 bases). The CDR3 is made up of 15 amino acids. Germline V gene data show CDR1 as SNHLY and CDR2 as FYNNEI. V was clipped by 0 bases and J by 6 bases, with 12 bases between them. The CDR3 DNA reads TGTGCCAGCAGTGAAGCGCTAAGGGGGGGTCAGCCCCAGCATTTT. Its protein product is CASSEALRGGQPQHF.

In DNA form, the CDR3 reads TGTGCCAGCAGGGGGGGACAGTACAATGAGCAGTTCTTC. Translating it yields CASRGGQYNEQFF. The chain has TRBV27 and TRBJ2-1, with D maybe TRBD1 (7 bases). Germline V CDR1 and CDR2: MNHEY, SMNVEV (reference sequence). With 6 bases removed from V and 4 bases from J, the gap between germline ends came to 10 bases. The CDR3 is made up of 13 amino acids.

V is TRBV6-5 and J is TRBJ1-2, with TRBD1 as a possible D gene (6 bases). The CDR3 sequence is 14 residues long. The V and J ends lost 6 bases and 4 bases respectively, with 15 bases between them. Germline-derived CDR1 and CDR2 are MNHEY and SVGAGI. The CDR3 sequence is CASSDDQGSYGYTF. Written as DNA, the CDR3 is TGTGCCAGCAGCGATGATCAGGGGTCCTATGGCTACACCTTC.

The CDR3 loop is CASSIDRQPSYNEQFF. For the CDR3, the DNA is TGTGCCAGTAGTATAGATCGACAGCCCTCCTACAATGAGCAGTTCTTC. The chain carries TRBV19 and TRBJ2-1; TRBD1 is a possible D gene (5 bases). Germline lookup yields CDR1 LNHDA and CDR2 SQIVND (reference sequence). The CDR3 loop spans 16 amino acids. Trimming removed 0 bases from V and 0 bases from J, with 9 bases in between.

V gene TRBV4-1 combines with J gene TRBJ1-2, with 7 positions matching TRBD1. The CDR3 length is 15 residues. Germline loops: CDR1 MGHRA, CDR2 YSYEKL. Unmatched junction bases numbered 5, after V lost 3 bases and J lost 1 base. The CDR3 loop is CASSHPGTVNYGYTF. Written as DNA, the CDR3 is TGCGCCAGCAGCCACCCCGGGACAGTTAACTATGGCTACACCTTC.

The chain joins TRBV19 to TRBJ2-1; possibly TRBD2 for D (7 bases). The CDR3 contains 16 residues. Trimming took 5 bases from V and 3 from J, leaving 17 bases between them. Germline V gives CDR1 LNHDA, CDR2 SQIVND (reference sequence). CDR3 sequence: CASSLRGLVYYNEQFF. For the CDR3, the DNA is TGTGCCAGTAGTCTGCGGGGGCTGGTCTACTACAATGAGCAGTTCTTC. Full variable domain (remainder filled in from reference TRBV19 and TRBJ2-1): DGGITQSPKYLFRKEGQNVTLSCEQNLNHDAMYWYRQDPGQGLRLIYYSQIVNDFQKGDIAEGYSVSREKKESFPLTVTSAQKNPTAFYLCASSLRGLVYYNEQFFGPGTRLTVL.